This TCR beta chain came from a study of shared clonotypes between healthy human individuals. Every subset had its genomic DNA shared out evenly among several immunoSEQ plates. Method: immunoSEQ multiplex PCR; TCRdb's copy keeps in-frame clones and lacks some. The table shows about 490,000 clones, with 70% to 80% occurring only once. Study-level results: Blood was the sole source, and tissue repertoires probably differ.

Recent vaccinations or acute infections were absent in the healthy HIV-negative adult donors. Genomic DNA came from 100 million or so PBMCs in unsorted samples. Looked up from germline, CDR1 is MNHNS and CDR2 is SASEGT. The CDR3 sequence is 16 residues long. V was clipped by 1 base and J by 5 bases, with 15 bases between them. Regarding this clone: Its specificity is unknown.

V gene TRBV6-1 combines with J gene TRBJ1-5; D not resolved. This clonotype originated in a woman aged 40 to 50 in good health. Some clones in this sample may be carry-over from other donors' samples. The sequenced sample was PBMCs. CDR3 DNA: TGTGCCAGCAGTGAAGGGGTATCGGACGCCCATCAGCCCCAGCATTTT. It yields the protein CASSEGVSDAHQPQHF.